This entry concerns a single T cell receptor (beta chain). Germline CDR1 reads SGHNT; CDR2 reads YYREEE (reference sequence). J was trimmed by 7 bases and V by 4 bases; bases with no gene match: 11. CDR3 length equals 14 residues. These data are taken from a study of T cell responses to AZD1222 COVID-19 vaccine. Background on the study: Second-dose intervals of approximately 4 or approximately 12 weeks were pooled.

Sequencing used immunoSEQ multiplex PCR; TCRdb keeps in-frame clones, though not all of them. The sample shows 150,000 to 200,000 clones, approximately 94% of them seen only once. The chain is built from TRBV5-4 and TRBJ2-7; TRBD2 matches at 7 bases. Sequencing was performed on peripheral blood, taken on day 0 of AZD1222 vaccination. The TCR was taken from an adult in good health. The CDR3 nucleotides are TGTGCCAGCAGCCCCCCGACTAGCATGAGGGAGCAGTACTTC. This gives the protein CASSPPTSMREQYF.